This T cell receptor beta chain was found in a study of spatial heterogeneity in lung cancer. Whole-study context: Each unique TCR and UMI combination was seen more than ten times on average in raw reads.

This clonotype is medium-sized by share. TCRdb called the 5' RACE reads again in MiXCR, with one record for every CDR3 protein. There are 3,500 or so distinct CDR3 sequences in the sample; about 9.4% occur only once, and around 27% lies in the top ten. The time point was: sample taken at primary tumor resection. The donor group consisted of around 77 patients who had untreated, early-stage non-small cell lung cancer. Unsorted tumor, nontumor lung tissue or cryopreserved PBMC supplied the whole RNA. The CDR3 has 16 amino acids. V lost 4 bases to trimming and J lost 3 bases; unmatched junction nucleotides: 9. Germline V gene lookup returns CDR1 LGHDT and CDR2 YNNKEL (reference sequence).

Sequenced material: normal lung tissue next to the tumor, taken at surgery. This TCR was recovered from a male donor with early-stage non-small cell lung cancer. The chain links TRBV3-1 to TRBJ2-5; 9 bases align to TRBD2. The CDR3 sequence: CASSPPGRGGEETQYF. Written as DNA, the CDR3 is TGTGCCAGCAGCCCCCCAGGGCGGGGGGGAGAAGAGACCCAGTACTTC.